This TCR beta chain originates from a study of shared clonotypes between healthy human individuals. Notes on the study in general: Few donors limited the genetic and exposure-history diversity represented. Larger estimated richness was generally seen in naive subsets than in memory subsets.

Germline loops: CDR1 MNHGY, CDR2 SVAAGI. This CDR3 has 15 amino acids. V was clipped by 6 bases and J by 0 bases, with 11 bases between them. The split of CD4+ cells yielded CD45RA+ naive and CD45RA-negative memory subsets. Only in-frame clones appear in the TCRdb table, and some are missing; sequencing was by immunoSEQ multiplex PCR. The sample records around 2.1 million clones, roughly 95% being singletons. Regarding this clone: What it recognizes is unknown.

The rearrangement links TRBV6-9 to TRBJ1-4; unclear D gene. This sequence originates from a man aged 18 to 35 in good health. Specimen: naive CD4+ T cells sorted from blood. The subset denotes: CD45RA+ positively selected. DNA of the CDR3: TGTGCCAGCAGACACACCGGGACAACTAATGAAAAACTGTTTTTT. Translated: CASRHTGTTNEKLFF.